The 8 T cell receptor beta chains below were found in one sample sequenced in a study of T cell responses to AZD1222 COVID-19 vaccine. The protocol was immunoSEQ multiplex PCR, while the TCRdb copy is restricted to in-frame clones and leaves out a portion. The data hold 110,000 or so clones, with over 80% observed a single time. The material sequenced was peripheral blood, taken on day 0 of AZD1222 vaccination. The receptors here all came from an adult in good health.

This chain uses TRBV18 with TRBJ1-2; 7 bases map to TRBD1. The germline V gene encodes CDR1 KGHSH and CDR2 LQKENI. The CDR3 spans 14 residues. V trimming: 2 bases; J trimming: 8 bases; junction bases outside the gene matches: 8. CDR3 DNA sequence: TGTGCCAGCTCACCAGTCGACAGGGAGGGAGGCTACACCTTC. It codes for CASSPVDREGGYTF.

The CDR3 nucleotides read TGTGCCAGCAGTTACTCGCAGGGTCTGAGTAATTCACCCCTCCACTTT. Translated: CASSYSQGLSNSPLHF. This chain joins TRBV6-6 and TRBJ1-6, with D perhaps matching TRBD1 (5 bases). Germline V CDR1 and CDR2: MNHNY, SVGAGI (reference sequence). This CDR3 has 16 residues. Trimming removed 0 bases from V and 6 bases from J, with 12 bases in between.

The V and J genes are TRBV6-5 and TRBJ1-6; D not resolved. The CDR3 is 12 amino acids. CDR1 MNHEY and CDR2 SVGAGI come from the germline V gene. Trimming removed 6 bases from V and 12 bases from J, with 12 bases in between. The CDR3 sequence: CASRPFEGPLHF. The CDR3 bases are TGTGCCAGCAGACCCTTTGAGGGACCCCTCCACTTT.

The chain employs TRBV2 and TRBJ1-1, with TRBD1 as a possible D gene (5 bases). Germline V gene lookup returns CDR1 SNHLY and CDR2 FYNNEI. The CDR3 is 11 residues long. The ends were cut back, 5 bases at V and 8 bases at J, with 9 bases in the middle. As DNA, the CDR3 is TGTGCCAGCAGTTGGGGACCCGAAGCTTTCTTT. Its protein product is CASSWGPEAFF.

V and J are TRBV7-2 and TRBJ2-1, with 9 positions matching TRBD2. Per the germline V gene, CDR1 is SGHTA and CDR2 is FQGNSA. J lost 0 bases, V lost 7 bases, and 1 base had no gene match. The CDR3 spans 14 residues. The CDR3 region has the DNA TGTGCCAGCAATAGCGGGAGCTCCTACAATGAGCAGTTCTTC. It yields the protein CASNSGSSYNEQFF.

The V and J genes are TRBV18 and TRBJ1-1; 7 bases match TRBD1. Germline lookup yields CDR1 KGHSH and CDR2 LQKENI. The CDR3 sequence is 17 residues long. Trimming at V came to 2 bases and at J to 1 base, leaving 10 bases not matched to a gene. The CDR3 DNA sequence: TGTGCCAGCTCACCATTTTCTCCGGGACAGTCGAACACTGAAGCTTTCTTT. Translating it yields CASSPFSPGQSNTEAFF.

This sequence joins TRBV28 and TRBJ2-1, with 9 bases lining up with TRBD1. This CDR3 region has 15 residues. Germline-derived CDR1 and CDR2 are MDHEN and SYDVKM. J gave up 6 bases and V 6 bases, and 9 bases lay outside the gene matches. This CDR3 reads CASSSPTGGGNEQFF. As DNA, the CDR3 is TGTGCCAGCAGCTCTCCGACAGGGGGAGGCAATGAGCAGTTCTTC. The entire variable domain, with the rest obtained from reference TRBV28 and TRBJ2-1, is as follows: DVKVTQSSRYLVKRTGEKVFLECVQDMDHENMFWYRQDPGLGLRLIYFSYDVKMKEKGDIPEGYSVSREKKERFSLILESASTNQTSMYLCASSSPTGGGNEQFFGPGTRLTVL.

The chain employs TRBV6-5 and TRBJ2-3; D ambiguous. Germline CDR1 is MNHEY and CDR2 is SVGAGI. Trimming left V 2 bases short and J 2 bases short, with 8 bases between. The CDR3 covers 14 residues. The CDR3 DNA is TGTGCCAGCAGTTACAGCCAGACCACAGATACGCAGTATTTT. Its translation: CASSYSQTTDTQYF.